Listed here is a single TCR beta chain. Some clones are missing from TCRdb's copy, which holds only in-frame ones; the method was immunoSEQ multiplex PCR. The sample has 90,000 to 100,000 clones, 90% seen once. This record belongs to a study of blood T cell repertoires in COVID-19. The sequenced sample was peripheral blood. The sequence came from a middle-aged man with acute or convalescent COVID-19.

The CDR3 is CASSELRSSSTDTQYF. As DNA, the CDR3 is TGTGCCAGCAGTGAATTGAGGTCCTCAAGCACAGATACGCAGTATTTT. The chain uses TRBV6-1 and TRBJ2-3; no clear D gene. CDR1 is MNHNS, CDR2 SASEGT, per germline. The V gene lost 2 bases and the J gene lost 0 bases, with 12 bases spanning the gap. CDR3 length: 16 amino acids.